The rows below give T cell receptor beta chains drawn from one sample of a study of cytomegalovirus exposure and HLA in healthy donors. The table came from immunoSEQ multiplex PCR; TCRdb's copy has only in-frame clones and leaves some out. The profile shows about 170,000 clones, roughly four fifths of them singletons. The sequenced material came from PBMCs. Receptors were obtained from a woman aged 18-30 years in good health and CMV-seronegative. CDR3s include the opening cysteine and the closing phenylalanine or tryptophan. The order of the fields is CDR3 length, D gene, J gene, clone size, V gene, CDR3 DNA, CDR3 protein. The D gene is left open where the match is weak. The size field is filled for only some rows; it gives once, few, many or a size class.

CDR3 length: 16
D gene: TRBD1
J gene: TRBJ1-3
clone size: -
V gene: TRBV4-2
CDR3 DNA: TGTGCCAGCAGCCAAGACCCTACAGGGGTCGGAAACACCATATATTTT
CDR3 protein: CASSQDPTGVGNTIYF

CDR3 length: 21
D gene: -
J gene: TRBJ1-2
clone size: -
V gene: TRBV7-5
CDR3 DNA: TGTGTCAGAAGCTTAGGCCCTAAACTCCCCTTCTTACACTATGCCGACTATGGCTACACCTTC
CDR3 protein: CVRSLGPKLPFLHYADYGYTF

CDR3 length: 14
D gene: TRBD1
J gene: TRBJ2-5
clone size: once
V gene: TRBV5-1
CDR3 DNA: TGCGCCAGCAGCTTGGAAGACAGGGGTGAGACCCAGTACTTC
CDR3 protein: CASSLEDRGETQYF

CDR3 length: 14
D gene: -
J gene: TRBJ2-1
clone size: -
V gene: TRBV5-6
CDR3 DNA: TGTGCCAGCAGTCTCCCCCTATCCTACAATGAGCAGTTCTTC
CDR3 protein: CASSLPLSYNEQFF

CDR3 length: 15
D gene: -
J gene: TRBJ1-5
clone size: -
V gene: TRBV4-1
CDR3 DNA: TGCGCCAGCAGGTCAGGGGATGGTACCAATCAGCCCCAGCATTTT
CDR3 protein: CASRSGDGTNQPQHF

CDR3 length: 13
D gene: TRBD1
J gene: TRBJ1-1
clone size: -
V gene: TRBV7-9
CDR3 DNA: TGTGCCAGCAGGTCGACAGGGGTTTTGGGGGCTTTCTTT
CDR3 protein: CASRSTGVLGAFF

CDR3 length: 13
D gene: -
J gene: TRBJ2-7
clone size: -
V gene: TRBV6-4
CDR3 DNA: TGTGCCAGGAGGAGGGGGGGGTCCTACGAGCAGTACTTC
CDR3 protein: CARRRGGSYEQYF

CDR3 length: 17
D gene: TRBD2
J gene: TRBJ2-2
clone size: -
V gene: TRBV9
CDR3 DNA: TGTGCCAGCAGCGGACGGACTAGCGGGAGGAGGACCGGGGAGCTGTTTTTT
CDR3 protein: CASSGRTSGRRTGELFF

CDR3 length: 15
D gene: -
J gene: TRBJ1-1
clone size: -
V gene: TRBV18
CDR3 DNA: TGTGCCAGCTCACCACCCGCAGAACTGAACACTGAAGCTTTCTTT
CDR3 protein: CASSPPAELNTEAFF

CDR3 length: 16
D gene: TRBD1
J gene: TRBJ1-1
clone size: -
V gene: TRBV28
CDR3 DNA: TGTGCCAGCAGTTACAGGGGATCCTTTATGAACACTGAAGCTTTCTTT
CDR3 protein: CASSYRGSFMNTEAFF

CDR3 length: 23
D gene: -
J gene: TRBJ1-2
clone size: -
V gene: TRBV15
CDR3 DNA: TGTGCCACCAGCAGTTCAGTAACGCGCACGAGAGCAGGGCGTAAGGCCTCAAGCTATGGCTACACCTTC
CDR3 protein: CATSSSVTRTRAGRKASSYGYTF

CDR3 length: 15
D gene: TRBD1
J gene: TRBJ2-7
clone size: -
V gene: TRBV11-2
CDR3 DNA: TGTGCCAGCAGCCGTCCCGGGACAGGGAGGTACGAGCAGTACTTC
CDR3 protein: CASSRPGTGRYEQYF

CDR3 length: 17
D gene: -
J gene: TRBJ2-6
clone size: -
V gene: TRBV5-1
CDR3 DNA: TGCGCCAGCAGCTTGTTGGGGGGACAGACTGGGGCCAACGTCCTGACTTTC
CDR3 protein: CASSLLGGQTGANVLTF

CDR3 length: 15
D gene: TRBD2
J gene: TRBJ2-1
clone size: -
V gene: TRBV27
CDR3 DNA: TGTGCCAGCAGTTTAAGGACGGGAGGGACCAATGAGCAGTTCTTC
CDR3 protein: CASSLRTGGTNEQFF

CDR3 length: 15
D gene: TRBD1
J gene: TRBJ2-5
clone size: -
V gene: TRBV11-2
CDR3 DNA: TGTGCCAGCAGCCCCCAGACAGGGCCGGGCGAGACCCAGTACTTC
CDR3 protein: CASSPQTGPGETQYF

CDR3 length: 11
D gene: -
J gene: TRBJ2-1
clone size: -
V gene: TRBV20-1
CDR3 DNA: TGCAGTGCTAAACTAGTCAGTGAGCAGTTCTTC
CDR3 protein: CSAKLVSEQFF